This T cell receptor (beta chain) was found in a study of cytomegalovirus exposure and HLA in healthy donors (TCRdb year 2017). About the full investigation: An earlier analysis of several hundred of the donors reported around 280 Gb of sequence data and 117 million unique TCR beta sequences obtained from roughly 170 million T cells. About 320 gigabases of sequencing data and tens of millions of unique TCR sequences were included in an early release covering around 650 HLA-typed donors. Of the approximately 400 genotyped donors, around 81% fell in the genetic ancestry cluster associated with self-reported Caucasian donors. The study was designed to test whether signatures of past pathogen exposure could be identified by cataloging public T cell receptors. Using immunosequencing, the study profiled T cell repertoires from some 670 subjects and related those repertoires to cytomegalovirus serostatus. A separate validation cohort of 90 to 150 different subjects was used in addition to the approximately 700-subject first cohort. To predict cytomegalovirus infection status, the study combined high-throughput TCR immunosequencing, statistical association of individual TCRs with disease status, and machine learning. To study patterns of TCR occurrence, a later analysis re-analyzed previously published TCR beta repertoires from several hundred donors and added high-resolution HLA genotyping. Rather than using new phenotypic data, the later analysis identified candidate immune exposures from TCR beta sequences and from how often those sequences occurred across donors. To decide whether each TCR beta V gene segment behaved as functional or pseudogenic, an earlier analysis of 587 of the donors relied on high-throughput TCR beta sequencing. Donor age, sex, ethnicity and CMV serostatus were compiled together with the repertoire data. A later genetic analysis took genome-wide SNP genotypes for about 55% of the 666 donors and used that subset as a discovery cohort. All discovery cohort repertoires had been generated on a single sequencing platform. HLA typing covered class I and class II loci at four-digit resolution. Typing coverage differed by locus: A, B, C, DRB1 and DQB1 were typed in roughly 629-630 donors, DQA1 in about 500, DPA1 in around 600, and DPB1 in 400 to 480. Five DR-DQ haplotypes were treated as single units for association and clustering because of strong linkage in the cohort. Across 300 to 400 genotyped donors of the cohort, an average of about 240,000 unique TCR beta nucleotide sequences per donor were sequenced, and about a sixth of those sequences were non-productive.

The CDR3 goes from the cysteine to the phenylalanine over 14 residues. Just the 42-base CDR3 DNA is kept, in frame starting at base 1. Here V drops 1 base and J drops 5 bases, and the junction holds 3 bases not matched to any gene. Reading the germline V gene (reference sequence) gives CDR1 SGHNT and CDR2 YYREEE. The cohort was made up of under 800 healthy bone marrow donors. All cohort members were sampled while nominally healthy, although unrecorded immune exposures were likely present. The donor was CMV seronegative and belonged to the group of 352 seronegative cohort members. A peripheral blood sample was collected from each donor, and TCR beta sequencing was performed on peripheral blood mononuclear cells. Genomic DNA was extracted from the blood cell samples with the Qiagen DNeasy Blood Extraction Kit. Library preparation employed the immunoSEQ multiplex PCR assay. The multiplex PCR relied on a mix of 60 forward primers for TCR Vbeta segments and 13 reverse primers for TCR Jbeta segments. The CDR3 region of rearranged TCR beta genes was amplified from genomic DNA with a multiplex PCR assay. Amplified TCR beta libraries were sequenced as 87-base-pair reads on the Illumina HiSeq System. In the source study's methods: In a later analysis, tens of millions of unique TCR beta chains were counted across the 666 repertoires, and approximately 11 million of these chains were shared by at least two donors. To remove PCR and sequencing errors, raw reads were error-corrected and collapsed into unique sequences using a nearest-neighbor algorithm that merged closely related sequences. V, D and J gene segments were assigned by aligning CDR3 sequences to IMGT reference sequences. Each retained sequence needed at least a six-nucleotide match to both a V gene segment and a J gene segment. Rearrangements were called productive when the CDR3 lacked stop codons and stayed in frame with V and J; all others were non-productive. Following IMGT convention, CDR3 was defined as the stretch from the second conserved V-encoded cysteine up to the conserved J-encoded phenylalanine. Sequences without an unambiguous match to a single V gene segment were excluded from the earlier analysis of 450 to 750 of the donors. In an earlier analysis of around 600 of the donors, V segments were called functional above 56.7% productive rearrangements and were called segregating when the between-donor standard deviation exceeded 5%. A statistical classification framework was built to diagnose cytomegalovirus status from the catalog of TCR beta chain sequences. In a later analysis, TCR nucleotide sequences were compared against IMGT/GENE-DB human TR gene sequences so that V and J genes could be assigned. A later analysis assigned CDR3 sequences and most-parsimonious VDJ recombination scenarios with the TCRdist pipeline. In a later analysis, each TCR beta chain was defined by its CDR3 amino acid sequence together with its V-gene family, and reads without a unique V-gene family were excluded. A later analysis removed roughly 590 highly shared, low-generation-probability nucleotide sequences to deal with suspected cross-contamination and a sequencing artifact. A later analysis calculated a clonal expansion index for each public chain from normalized within-repertoire ranks of inferred template counts. In a later analysis, generation probabilities were computed with a VDJ recombination model fitted to out-of-frame rearrangements, and the resulting probabilities were checked against IGoR. Hypergeometric tests were used in a later analysis to score TCR-TCR, TCR-HLA and TCR-CMV co-occurrence, with a repertoire-size bias correction applied to the TCR pairs. A later analysis estimated false discovery rates by permuting HLA or CMV assignments 20 times. A later analysis grouped co-occurring TCRs with DBSCAN, adding TCRdist sequence similarity when clustering within HLA-allele-positive subsets. For co-occurrence clustering, repertoires with fewer than 30,000 or more than 120,000 public chains were excluded, along with roughly 5 repertoires with anomalous nucleotide sharing. The immuneACCESS repertoire file appears here via TCRdb, limited to in-frame rearrangements. These files lack a portion of the clones; in checked studies, under half of the deficit traces to unresolved V genes, and the cause of the others is not known. V and J calls and clone size are as listed in that table; D and trimming were resolved from the DNA. Recorded for this sample are around 140,000 clones; about 66% of them occurred a single time. The top ten constitute about 1.8% of the sample.

With respect to this clone: It has no known antigen specificity. Qualities for individual bases were not recorded, and no much larger clone is one base off.

Points the paper makes about the study in general: Compared with equally common non-associated chains, HLA-associated TCR beta chains in a later analysis were more clonally expanded and had lower generation probabilities. HLA typing was unavailable for some donors at each locus, so association tests used only the typed subset. In a later genetic analysis, a missense DCLRE1C variant was associated with V-gene and J-gene trimming of TCR beta chains, and the association was replicated in an independent cohort. Some IMGT-functional V segments, including TRBV6-2 and TRBV6-3, could not be distinguished by the 87-base-pair reads and were therefore excluded. Some 16 rarely observed V segments, including chromosome 9 orphons, were excluded from the earlier analysis of just under 600 of the donors because counts were too low. A later analysis found that most CMV-associated TCR beta chains appeared HLA-restricted, with HLA associations seemingly driven largely by CMV exposure. Three of the identified cytomegalovirus-associated TCR beta chains were confirmed in vitro to be specific for cytomegalovirus antigens. In an earlier analysis of 587 of the donors, most TCR beta V segments appeared in productive rearrangements about 90% or about 30% of the time, broadly matching IMGT annotations. Roughly uniform sequencing depth across donors was assumed in presence/absence analyses, although this assumption may not hold. According to a later analysis, parvovirus B19, influenza, CMV and Epstein-Barr virus appeared linked to several top co-occurrence clusters. In a later analysis, the rate of TCR association differed among HLA loci, with DRB1 alleles having the most associated TCRs and HLA-C alleles having the fewest. A later analysis associated 15,000 to 20,000 TCR beta sequences with specific HLA alleles at a false discovery rate of 0.05. It was suggested by the authors that the approach could potentially be generalized to other disease states and immunological phenotypes. The classifier was reported to diagnose cytomegalovirus status with high specificity and sensitivity in both the original and validation cohorts. When HLA alleles, especially DR and DQ, strongly co-occurred, attributing TCR associations to individual alleles was difficult. The study gave a list of 150 to 200 TCR beta chains associated with cytomegalovirus. In a later genetic analysis, fewer N-insertions in productive TCRs were reported among donors in an Asian-associated ancestry cluster than the roughly 710-donor mean. Correlated functional status among segregating V segments might reflect linkage disequilibrium, but an unknown experimental factor could not be ruled out. A further reported finding was that TCR beta sequences accurately predicted the HLA-A and HLA-B alleles for most subjects in the first cohort. Most TCR sequences were observed very rarely across donors, whereas some public TCRs were present in many individuals. The cohort was sequenced for TCR beta chains only, and without alpha or paired-chain data the features that could be detected were limited. A cluster of highly shared sequence variants was judged likely to be a technical artifact of the sequencing pipeline. CMV serostatus was the only immune exposure information available for the cohort.

The TCR was taken from a male donor in good health and CMV-seronegative. The chain is encoded by TRBV5-4 joined to TRBJ2-1, and TRBD2 aligns with 7 junction nucleotides. The specimen sequenced was PBMCs. The DNA sequence reads TGTGCCAGCAGCTTGTGGGGGGGGAACAATGAGCAGTTCTTC. It encodes CASSLWGGNNEQFF.